The clone carrying this TCR beta chain has only one observation. Antigen unknown. TCRdb keeps only in-frame clones here, not all; method: immunoSEQ multiplex PCR. This sample has 100,000 to 150,000 clones, with 89% found just once. The sample belongs to a study of cytomegalovirus exposure and HLA in healthy donors. In the study overall: The 95 to 150 validation repertoires used a platform that matched the one used for the 550 to 800 first-cohort repertoires, as a later analysis reported. Regarding the study as a whole: The study designated about 160 TCR beta chains cytomegalovirus-associated. TCR clusters originating in the first cohort tended to co-occur in the 120 validation repertoires, according to a later analysis.

The donors belonged to the roughly 110-subject validation cohort, separate from the roughly 700-subject first cohort. The germline V and J ends were trimmed by 7 bases and 0 bases, with 16 bases remaining between them. The CDR3 consists of 14 residues. The germline V gene encodes CDR1 SQVTM and CDR2 ANQGSEA. The J gene is TRBJ2-7, the V gene TRBV29-1; possible D gene TRBD2, 6 bases. The specimen sequenced was PBMCs. The receptor comes from a young woman in good health and CMV-seronegative. Here the CDR3 reads CSAGDLGSSYEQYF. For the CDR3, the DNA is TGCAGCGCCGGTGATCTCGGGAGCTCCTACGAGCAGTACTTC.